The 21 T cell receptor beta chains listed next were all sequenced from one sample in a study of cytomegalovirus exposure and HLA in healthy donors. The primer mix had 60 Vbeta and 13 Jbeta primers. Assay used: immunoSEQ multiplex PCR; TCRdb lists only in-frame clones, some missing. This sample has 140,000 to 150,000 clones, with almost 80% found just once. The source material was PBMCs. Receptors were obtained from a woman aged 25 to 45 in good health and CMV-seronegative.

A few counts support this clone. J is TRBJ1-2 and V is TRBV7-9, with a weak D call TRBD1 (5 bases). The CDR3 runs 14 residues. Trimming cost V 1 base and J 6 bases, with 12 bases left between them. The germline gives CDR1 SEHNR, CDR2 FQNEAQ (reference sequence). The CDR3 region is CASSLVQGGHGYTF. In nucleotides, the CDR3 is TGTGCCAGCAGCTTAGTCCAGGGTGGGCATGGCTACACCTTC.

CDR3 loop: CASSRDRGYGYTF. For the CDR3, the DNA is TGTGCCAGCAGCCGGGACAGGGGATATGGCTACACCTTC. The chain couples TRBV2 to TRBJ1-2, with 10 positions matching TRBD1. Germline assignment: CDR1 SNHLY and CDR2 FYNNEI. V was clipped by 6 bases and J by 5 bases; unmatched bases: 3. This CDR3 has 13 amino acids.

The chain links TRBV5-1 to TRBJ1-6, with 7 bases fitting TRBD1. The CDR3 runs 14 residues. The V gene end was trimmed by 1 base and the J gene end by 9 bases; junction bases not matched to a gene: 4. In germline, CDR1 is SGHRS, CDR2 YFSETQ. The CDR3 DNA sequence: TGCGCCAGCAGCTTGACAGGGGATGGTTCACCCCTCCACTTT. Amino acids: CASSLTGDGSPLHF.

The rearrangement links TRBV30 to TRBJ1-1; D is undetermined. The CDR3 runs to 14 residues. CDR1 is GTSNPN and CDR2 is SVGIG in the germline V gene (reference sequence). V lost 3 bases and J lost 0, with 11 bases in between. In nucleotides, the CDR3 is TGTGCCTGGAGGTTCCGACATATGAACACTGAAGCTTTCTTT. Protein sequence: CAWRFRHMNTEAFF. The full variable domain, with the rest looked up from reference TRBV30 and TRBJ1-1, is SQTIHQWPATLVQPVGSPLSLECTVEGTSNPNLYWYRQAAGRGLQLLFYSVGIGQISSEVPQNLSASRPQDRQFILSSKKLLLSDSGFYLCAWRFRHMNTEAFFGQGTRLTVV.

This chain uses TRBV6-5 with TRBJ2-5, with D hard to call. The V and J ends lost 2 bases and 11 bases respectively, with 9 bases between them. CDR1 is MNHEY and CDR2 is SVGAGI in the germline V gene. This CDR3 has 11 residues. The CDR3 loop reads CASSYGRQQYF. As DNA, the CDR3 is TGTGCCAGCAGTTACGGGCGTCAGCAGTACTTC.

V gene TRBV4-3 combines with J gene TRBJ2-3; 13 bases agree with TRBD2. Looked up from germline, CDR1 is LGHNA and CDR2 is YSLEER. The CDR3 runs 20 residues. V shed 0 bases and J 4 bases; nucleotides not matched to a gene: 13. The DNA of the CDR3 is TGCGCCAGCAGCCAAGAACATACTAGCGGGGGGGCATCAAAATCAGATACGCAGTATTTT. This translates into CASSQEHTSGGASKSDTQYF.

In this sample, this clone turned up once. This rearrangement joins TRBV11-1 to TRBJ1-3; D remains ambiguous. The CDR3 spans 16 residues. Germline values: CDR1 SGHAT, CDR2 FQDESV (reference sequence). V gave up 5 bases and J gave up 4 bases, with 18 bases separating them. The CDR3 DNA is TGTGCCAGCAGCCACCTCGCGGACTCTCTAGGAAACACCATATATTTT. Residues: CASSHLADSLGNTIYF.

This sequence joins TRBV6-1 and TRBJ2-7; the match to TRBD1 covers 10 bases. Trimming cost V 5 bases and J 5 bases; bases outside gene matches: 9. The CDR3 is 15 residues long. Germline V gene lookup returns CDR1 MNHNS and CDR2 SASEGT. CDR3 coding DNA: TGTGCCAGCAGTTTATCCGGGACAGGGGTGGACGAGCAGTACTTC. Translating it yields CASSLSGTGVDEQYF.

CDR3 residues: CASSFTSGAKNEQFF. The CDR3 DNA is TGCGCCAGCAGCTTTACTAGCGGGGCTAAAAATGAGCAGTTCTTC. The chain links TRBV5-1 to TRBJ2-1; 10 bases are a match to TRBD2. This CDR3 is 15 amino acids long. Germline CDR1 SGHRS, CDR2 YFSETQ. J was trimmed by 7 bases and V by 2 bases; bases with no gene match: 6.

In this sample, this clone turned up a few times. The V call is TRBV30, the J call TRBJ2-5; 11 bases map to TRBD2. Trimming took 0 bases from V and 4 from J; bases not matched to a gene: 1. Germline V gives CDR1 GTSNPN, CDR2 SVGIG (reference sequence). The CDR3 runs 14 residues. CDR3 coding DNA: TGTGCCTGGAGTGTACTAGCGGGGGCAGAGACCCAGTACTTC. Its translation: CAWSVLAGAETQYF.

V gene TRBV27 combines with J gene TRBJ2-3, with unresolved D. Trimming stripped 3 bases from V and 9 bases from J, with 13 bases between. CDR1 and CDR2 from the germline V gene are MNHEY and SMNVEV (reference sequence). The CDR3 is 13 amino acids. This CDR3 reads CASSFKPSATQYF. The CDR3 DNA is TGTGCCAGCAGTTTTAAGCCAAGCGCAACGCAGTATTTT.

Written as DNA, the CDR3 is TGCGCCAGCAGCTTGGGGGGCATGAACACTGAAGCTTTCTTT. This translates into CASSLGGMNTEAFF. This chain links TRBV5-1 with TRBJ1-1; perhaps TRBD1 as D (5 bases). The CDR3 spans 14 residues. The germline V gene has CDR1 SGHRS and CDR2 YFSETQ. The V end was cut by 0 bases, the J end by 0 bases, with 6 bases between. Full variable domain (missing parts from reference TRBV5-1 and TRBJ1-1): KAGVTQTPRYLIKTRGQQVTLSCSPISGHRSVSWYQQTPGQGLQFLFEYFSETQRNKGNFPGRFSGRQFSNSRSEMNVSTLELGDSALYLCASSLGGMNTEAFFGQGTRLTVV.

This clone was detected only a few times. V is TRBV27 and J is TRBJ1-2; weak D call: TRBD1 (5 bases). Per the germline V gene, CDR1 is MNHEY and CDR2 is SMNVEV (reference sequence). The ends were cut back, 3 bases at V and 6 bases at J, with 11 bases in the middle. The CDR3 is made up of 13 amino acids. The CDR3 protein is CASSFSGNDGYTF. In DNA, the CDR3 is TGTGCCAGCAGTTTTTCAGGGAACGATGGCTACACCTTC.

In its sample, this clone was seen a few times. This chain joins TRBV7-2 and TRBJ2-7; possibly TRBD1 for D (5 bases). The CDR3 is made up of 14 amino acids. V was trimmed by 5 bases and J by 7 bases, leaving 18 bases between them. The germline CDR1 and CDR2 sequences are SGHTA and FQGNSA. As DNA, the CDR3 is TGTGCCAGCAGCCCCACAGGCAGGGCTCGAGAGCAGTACTTC. Its protein product is CASSPTGRAREQYF.

V is TRBV6-6 and J is TRBJ1-6; 7 bases match TRBD1. The CDR3 has 16 amino acids. J lost 6 bases, V lost 5 bases, and 10 bases had no gene match. CDR1 is MNHNY and CDR2 is SVGAGI in the germline V gene (reference sequence). In DNA form, the CDR3 reads TGTGCCAGCAGTCCGGGCTACAGGGGCAGTAATTCACCCCTCCACTTT. Translated: CASSPGYRGSNSPLHF.

J is TRBJ2-1 and V is TRBV30; possible D gene TRBD1, 6 bases. CDR1 is GTSNPN and CDR2 is SVGIG in the germline V gene (reference sequence). The V and J ends lost 5 bases and 7 bases respectively, with 21 bases between them. CDR3 length: 15 amino acids. The DNA of the CDR3 is TGTGCCTGGGCTAAACAGGGTAGCCTCAAAAATGAGCAGTTCTTC. Translating it yields CAWAKQGSLKNEQFF.

This clone has more than one count but fewer than ten. This chain links TRBV15 with TRBJ2-1; TRBD2 agrees at 11 bases. Per germline, CDR1 LNHNV and CDR2 YYDKDF (reference sequence). The CDR3 has 16 residues. V was pared by 0 bases and J by 8 bases, with 6 bases of the junction left unmatched. Here the CDR3 DNA reads TGTGCCACCAGCAGAGATCGTAGCGGGGGGGCCGATGAGCAGTTCTTC. Amino acid sequence: CATSRDRSGGADEQFF.

This clone has just a few counts. The chain uses TRBV14 and TRBJ2-1, with D possibly TRBD1 on 7 matching bases. V was trimmed by 2 bases and J by 8 bases, leaving 28 bases between them. The CDR3 sequence is 19 residues long. CDR1 SGHDN and CDR2 FVKESK come from the germline V gene. For the CDR3, the DNA is TGTGCCAGCAGCCAAAGGGGGCATTCGGGACTCCGGAGGGGCGATGAGCAGTTCTTC. This gives the protein CASSQRGHSGLRRGDEQFF.

This clone was counted a single time. A read error may account for a junction end that differs from germline. CDR3 sequence reads: CAWGVRVIGEQYF. The CDR3 DNA sequence: TGTGCCTGGGGTGTCCGGGTCATAGGAGAGCAGTACTTC. The chain employs TRBV30 and TRBJ2-7; D is ambiguous. In germline, CDR1 is GTSNPN, CDR2 SVGIG (reference sequence). CDR3 length: 13 residues.

The chain combines TRBV6-5 with TRBJ1-2; D is perhaps TRBD1 (6 bases). This CDR3 comprises 14 residues. Germline V CDR1 and CDR2: MNHEY, SVGAGI. With 5 bases removed from V and 8 bases from J, the gap between germline ends came to 18 bases. The CDR3 here is CASSPGTSAQGYTF. DNA for the CDR3: TGTGCCAGCAGTCCCGGGACATCCGCCCAAGGCTACACCTTC.

The chain joins TRBV4-3 to TRBJ2-3, with TRBD2 matching over 10 bases. CDR3 length: 17 residues. Germline V lookup: CDR1 LGHNA, CDR2 YSLEER. Germline trimming cut 0 bases from V and 8 bases from J; bases unmatched to any gene: 11. CDR3: CASSQEVAGGTLGTQYF. The CDR3 nucleotides are TGCGCCAGCAGCCAAGAGGTAGCGGGGGGCACTTTGGGTACGCAGTATTTT.